This T cell receptor beta chain comes out of a study of blood T cells in healthy people across ages. Overall study results and limits: Strong correlation existed between TCR beta diversity and naive T cell percentage. Unsorted PBMCs ruled out conclusive naive versus antigen-experienced comparison.

Around 9.5 milliliters of peripheral blood were drawn from each donor. This clonotype has a count of ten or more. The antigen remains unidentified. The CDR3 extends over 13 amino acids. Germline V gene lookup returns CDR1 SGHTA and CDR2 FQGTGA. V lost 5 bases and J 10 bases, leaving 15 bases between the germline ends. A second PCR, run for roughly 7 to 12 cycles, used a sample-barcoded 5' primer plus a J-beta primer mix. Via MiXCR, TCRdb re-called the 5' RACE reads, giving one row per CDR3 protein. The sample has more than 700,000 distinct CDR3 sequences, about 47% seen once; the top ten hold 15% to 20%.

This chain joins TRBV7-3 and TRBJ2-1, with a possible D match to TRBD1 (5 bases). Input material: blood. This clonotype originated in an elderly man in good health. This CDR3 reads CASSPQADTEQFF. In nucleotides, the CDR3 is TGTGCCAGCAGCCCACAGGCGGATACCGAGCAGTTCTTC.